This T cell receptor (beta chain) emerged from a study of lymphopenia after photon versus proton radiotherapy. Whole-study results and caveats: After the lymphocyte nadir, photon-treated repertoires showed oligoclonal expansion, especially of CD8+ Temra cells.

This clone showed up just once. Its antigen is undetermined. The germline V gene has CDR1 SGHNT and CDR2 YYREEE (reference sequence). V was trimmed by 0 bases and J by 1 base, leaving 8 bases between them. The CDR3 has 15 amino acids. TCRdb's table, derived via immunoSEQ multiplex PCR, lists solely in-frame clones and lacks some. The repertoire has tens of thousands of clones, 65% to 90% of them found once; the top ten carry around 2.2%. The origin of this receptor is a man between 35 and 55 years old with gastric cancer. The genes are TRBV5-4 and TRBJ2-1, with TRBD1 as a possible D gene (5 bases). This material consisted of peripheral blood, taken from a patient treated with photon-based radiotherapy. The CDR3 DNA is TGTGCCAGCAGCTTGGAGGGGTCGTCCTACAATGAGCAGTTCTTC. It is translated as CASSLEGSSYNEQFF.